This T cell receptor beta chain was sequenced in a study of T cell responses to AZD1222 COVID-19 vaccine. V lost 5 bases, J lost 5 bases, and 13 bases lay in between. Per the germline V gene, CDR1 is SGHTA and CDR2 is FQGNSA. CDR3 length equals 14 residues. Profiling relied on immunoSEQ multiplex PCR, and the TCRdb table lists in-frame clones only, not all of them. The repertoire has about 190,000 clones, around 93% of them found once; the top ten carry roughly 10%. This chain connects TRBV7-2 to TRBJ1-5; TRBD1 is a possible D gene (6 bases). Sequenced material: peripheral blood, taken on day 0 of AZD1222 vaccination. This TCR was recovered from an adult in good health. The CDR3 DNA is TGTGCCAGCAGCCTTAACCCAGGGGATCAGCCCCAGCATTTT. Translating gives CASSLNPGDQPQHF.